This section outlines one T cell receptor (beta chain) sequence together with its context. The sample belongs to a study of human T cells and chemical hapten exposure. A single record per CDR3 protein comes from TCRdb applying MiXCR to the 5' RACE reads. The table shows 65,000 to 90,000 distinct CDR3 sequences, with around 15% occurring only once. The authors' total RNA extraction used unfractionated whole blood. Trimming removed 0 bases from V and 6 bases from J, with 7 bases in between. This CDR3 has 13 residues. Germline V CDR1 and CDR2: MNHEY, SVGAGI. The sequence was collected from a female donor in good health. This chain links TRBV6-5 with TRBJ2-3; D is unclear. The CDR3, as DNA: TGTGCCAGCAGTTACTCCGCCAGGGATACGCAGTATTTT. It encodes CASSYSARDTQYF.